This T cell receptor (beta chain) stems from a study of blood T cell repertoires in COVID-19. Study information: COVID-19 samples collected from the United States, Italy and Spain covered acute and convalescent phases. T cells, B-cell-depleted T cells, or PBMCs supplied cDNA or gDNA.

Germline V gene lookup returns CDR1 SNHLY and CDR2 FYNNEI. Trimming cost V 2 bases and J 7 bases, with 9 bases left between them. This CDR3 comprises 13 residues. Libraries were prepared by immunoSEQ multiplex PCR; TCRdb keeps only in-frame clonotypes and omits some of them. The sample holds fewer than 250,000 clones, about 83% seen once. The TCR comes from a man aged 50-59 years with acute or convalescent COVID-19. The sample consisted of peripheral blood. The chain uses TRBV2 and TRBJ1-3; D is uncertain. CDR3 sequence: CASSERFVNTIYF. DNA for the CDR3: TGTGCCAGCAGTGAACGTTTCGTCAACACCATATATTTT.